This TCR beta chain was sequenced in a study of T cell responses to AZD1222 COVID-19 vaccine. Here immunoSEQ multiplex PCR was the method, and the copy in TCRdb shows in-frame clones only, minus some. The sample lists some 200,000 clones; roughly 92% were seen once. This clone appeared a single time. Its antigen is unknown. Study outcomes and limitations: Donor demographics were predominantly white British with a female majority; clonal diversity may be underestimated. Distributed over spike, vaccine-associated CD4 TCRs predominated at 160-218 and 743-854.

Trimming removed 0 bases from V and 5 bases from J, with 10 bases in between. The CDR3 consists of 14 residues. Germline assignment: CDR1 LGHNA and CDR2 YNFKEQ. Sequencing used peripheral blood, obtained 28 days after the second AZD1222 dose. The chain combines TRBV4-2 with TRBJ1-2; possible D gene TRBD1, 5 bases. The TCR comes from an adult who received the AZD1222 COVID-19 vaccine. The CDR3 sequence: CASSQEAPGYGYTF. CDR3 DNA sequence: TGTGCCAGCAGCCAAGAAGCTCCAGGGTATGGCTACACCTTC.